Each of the 15 T cell receptor beta chains below was sequenced from the same sample in a study of blood T cell repertoires in COVID-19. The table came from immunoSEQ multiplex PCR; TCRdb's copy has only in-frame clones and leaves some out. Here the sample spans 130,000 to 150,000 clones, roughly 84% being singletons. The specimen sequenced was PBMCs or T cells enriched from blood (not recorded which). The receptors come from a woman between 50 and 59 years old who had been exposed to COVID-19.

The V gene is TRBV9, the J gene TRBJ1-2, with no clear D. The V and J ends lost 3 bases and 5 bases respectively, with 14 bases between them. The germline CDR1 and CDR2 sequences are SGDLS and YYNGEE. CDR3 size: 14 residues. The CDR3 sequence: CASSDVKVGYGYTF. In DNA form, the CDR3 reads TGTGCCAGCAGCGATGTTAAGGTCGGGTATGGCTACACCTTC.

The CDR3 DNA follows: TGTGCCAGCAGTTACCGGGGGGGACGAAACATTCAGTACTTC. This gives the protein CASSYRGGRNIQYF. V usage is TRBV6-5 and J usage is TRBJ2-4, with TRBD2 matching 8 bases. V lost 2 bases to trimming and J lost 6 bases; unmatched junction nucleotides: 3. Germline V CDR1 and CDR2: MNHEY, SVGAGI. This CDR3 contains 14 residues.

V is TRBV5-1 and J is TRBJ2-1; 8 bases fit TRBD2. Germline CDR1 SGHRS, CDR2 YFSETQ. CDR3 length: 14 residues. With 3 bases clipped from V and 8 bases from J, the junction kept 7 bases outside the gene matches. The CDR3 is CASSWTDGRDEQFF. CDR3 DNA: TGCGCCAGCAGCTGGACTGACGGGAGGGATGAGCAGTTCTTC.

V gene TRBV6-5 combines with J gene TRBJ1-2; D ambiguous. Germline V gives CDR1 MNHEY, CDR2 SVGAGI. This CDR3 region has 14 residues. The V and J ends lost 6 bases and 0 bases respectively, with 11 bases between them. DNA for the CDR3: TGTGCCAGCAGAACAGCTGCCGCTAACTATGGCTACACCTTC. Its translation is CASRTAAANYGYTF.

The chain combines TRBV9 with TRBJ2-1; D is ambiguous. Trimming cost V 4 bases and J 12 bases, with 20 bases left between them. The germline V gene has CDR1 SGDLS and CDR2 YYNGEE. The CDR3 totals 14 residues. CDR3 in DNA: TGTGCCAGCAGCCCATATCCCTCCACCCTACCGCAGTTCTTC. This gives the protein CASSPYPSTLPQFF.

The gene calls are TRBV19 and TRBJ2-7; D possibly corresponds to TRBD2 (5 bases). Trimming left V 6 bases short and J 1 base short, with 16 bases between. This CDR3 contains 15 residues. Per the germline V gene, CDR1 is LNHDA and CDR2 is SQIVND (reference sequence). The CDR3 region is CASSPGGWRSYEQYF. CDR3 coding DNA: TGTGCCAGTAGCCCCGGCGGGTGGAGATCCTACGAGCAGTACTTC.

The J gene is TRBJ1-2, the V gene TRBV6-5, with 7 bases that match TRBD1. Germline loops: CDR1 MNHEY, CDR2 SVGAGI. The CDR3 spans 13 residues. Trimming took 11 bases from V and 4 from J; bases not matched to a gene: 10. Written as DNA, the CDR3 is TGTGCCGTACAGACAGGGTCGGGCTATGGCTACACCTTC. Translated: CAVQTGSGYGYTF.

The V call is TRBV7-2, the J call TRBJ2-5, with D perhaps matching TRBD1 (6 bases). Germline V gene data show CDR1 as SGHTA and CDR2 as FQGNSA. The CDR3 spans 15 residues. Trimming cost V 5 bases and J 1 base, with 14 bases left between them. DNA of the CDR3: TGTGCCAGCAGCCGTATAGACAGGCCCCAAGAGACCCAGTACTTC. Amino acid sequence: CASSRIDRPQETQYF. Supplemented by reference TRBV7-2 and TRBJ2-5, the full variable domain reads GAGVSQSPSNKVTEKGKDVELRCDPISGHTALYWYRQSLGQGLEFLIYFQGNSAPDKSGLPSDRFSAERTGGSVSTLTIQRTQQEDSAVYLCASSRIDRPQETQYFGPGTRLLVL.

The rearrangement links TRBV6-5 to TRBJ2-7, with 10 bases aligning to TRBD1. Germline trimming cut 6 bases from V and 2 bases from J; bases unmatched to any gene: 4. Germline CDR1 is MNHEY and CDR2 is SVGAGI. The CDR3 sequence is 14 residues long. The CDR3 DNA follows: TGTGCCAGCAGCCCGGGACAGGGGACCTACGAGCAGTACTTC. Translating gives CASSPGQGTYEQYF.

This chain uses TRBV6-5 with TRBJ1-6; D ambiguous. V was shortened by 8 bases and J by 3 bases, with 8 bases between the two germline ends. CDR3 length equals 13 residues. The germline CDR1 and CDR2 sequences are MNHEY and SVGAGI. In nucleotides, the CDR3 is TGTGCCAGCGGCCTCGACTATAATTCACCCCTCCACTTT. Translating it yields CASGLDYNSPLHF.

This sequence joins TRBV5-1 and TRBJ2-5; possibly TRBD2 for D (6 bases). This CDR3 is built from 13 residues. Germline values: CDR1 SGHRS, CDR2 YFSETQ. V was pared by 5 bases and J by 4 bases, with 12 bases between. The CDR3 DNA sequence: TGCGCCAGCAGGGAGGGAGCTGGAGAGACCCAGTACTTC. It encodes CASREGAGETQYF.

CDR3 sequence (DNA): TGTGCCAGCAGCTTGCAGGGGACCTACGAGCAGTACTTC. Protein: CASSLQGTYEQYF. V and J are TRBV5-5 and TRBJ2-7, with a possible D match to TRBD1 (6 bases). The ends were cut back, 1 base at V and 2 bases at J, with 7 bases in the middle. CDR3 size: 13 residues. Germline V lookup: CDR1 SGHKS, CDR2 YYEKEE (reference sequence).

This clone was recorded at least ten times. This chain joins TRBV27 and TRBJ1-2, with D maybe TRBD1 (5 bases). V was shortened by 4 bases and J by 5 bases, with 11 bases between the two germline ends. Germline values: CDR1 MNHEY, CDR2 SMNVEV (reference sequence). CDR3 length: 13 residues. In nucleotides, the CDR3 is TGTGCCAGCAGTTGGGGGGAACGATATGGCTACACCTTC. Translation: CASSWGERYGYTF.

This CDR3 reads CSASSQGWGQLNTEAFF. CDR3 bases: TGCAGTGCTAGTTCCCAAGGTTGGGGACAATTGAACACTGAAGCTTTCTTT. The genes are TRBV20-1 and TRBJ1-1; D may be TRBD1 (6 bases). The CDR3 is made up of 17 amino acids. Germline V gives CDR1 DFQATT, CDR2 SNEGSKA (reference sequence). Trimming removed 3 bases at V and 0 bases at J, with 20 bases between.

The chain couples TRBV7-2 to TRBJ2-1; 7 bases line up with TRBD2. Germline lookup yields CDR1 SGHTA and CDR2 FQGNSA. Germline trimming cut 1 base from V and 0 bases from J; bases unmatched to any gene: 0. The CDR3 is 15 residues long. The CDR3 coding sequence is TGTGCCAGCAGCTTAGGCGGGGGCTCCTACAATGAGCAGTTCTTC. This gives the protein CASSLGGGSYNEQFF.